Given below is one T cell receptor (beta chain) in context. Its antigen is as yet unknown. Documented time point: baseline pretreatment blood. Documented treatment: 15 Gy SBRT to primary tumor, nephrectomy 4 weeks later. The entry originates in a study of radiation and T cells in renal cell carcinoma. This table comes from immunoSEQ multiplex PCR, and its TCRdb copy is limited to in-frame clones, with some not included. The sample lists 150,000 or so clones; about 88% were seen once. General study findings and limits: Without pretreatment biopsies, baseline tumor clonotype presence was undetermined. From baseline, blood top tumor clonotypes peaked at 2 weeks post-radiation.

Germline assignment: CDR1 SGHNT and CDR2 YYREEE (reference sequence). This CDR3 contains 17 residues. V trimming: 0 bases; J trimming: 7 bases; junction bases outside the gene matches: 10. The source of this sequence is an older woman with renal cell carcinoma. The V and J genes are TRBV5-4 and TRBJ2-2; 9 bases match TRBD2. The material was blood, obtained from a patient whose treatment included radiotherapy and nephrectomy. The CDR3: CASSLGVAGVPGGELFF. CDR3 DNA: TGTGCCAGCAGCTTGGGGGTAGCGGGGGTTCCAGGCGGGGAGCTGTTTTTT.